Each of the 5 T cell receptor beta chains below was sequenced from the same sample in a study of Ad26.COV2.S vaccination and SARS-CoV-2 variants. Measured with immunoSEQ multiplex PCR; TCRdb has only the in-frame clones, and not every one. The repertoire includes under 400,000 clones, more than 75% of them detected once, and about 3.5% sits in the top ten. Noted treatment: some 20 received Ad26.COV2.S at low or high dose, single or two shots; about 5 received placebo; per-sample allocation not given. At day 63 after the first vaccine or placebo injection, samples were drawn. Sequencing used peripheral blood, obtained in a trial of Ad26.COV2.S vaccine versus placebo. These receptors were collected from a person between 18 and 60 years old who received the Ad26.COV2.S COVID-19 vaccine or a placebo.

Only a few counts were recorded for this clone. The CDR3 DNA reads TGTGCCAGCAGTCCGAGCTCCTACGAGCAGTACTTC. Amino acids: CASSPSSYEQYF. This chain uses TRBV6-5 with TRBJ2-7; D unclear. Trimming took 5 bases from V and 0 from J, leaving 5 bases between them. Germline V gives CDR1 MNHEY, CDR2 SVGAGI. The CDR3 length is 12 residues.

The chain is built from TRBV27 and TRBJ1-1; 12 bases line up with TRBD1. The CDR3 loop spans 18 amino acids. The V segment lost 4 bases and the J segment 2 bases; nucleotides outside the gene matches: 11. Looked up from germline, CDR1 is MNHEY and CDR2 is SMNVEV (reference sequence). The chain's CDR3 is CASSSRGTGGSRNTEAFF. The DNA of the CDR3 is TGTGCCAGCAGTTCGAGAGGGACAGGGGGCTCACGAAACACTGAAGCTTTCTTT.

This sequence joins TRBV19 and TRBJ1-5; no firm D call. Germline CDR1 is LNHDA and CDR2 is SQIVND (reference sequence). The CDR3 has 14 amino acids. Trimming left V 1 base short and J 6 bases short, with 10 bases between. The CDR3 is CASSIAGNGQPQHF. Written as DNA, the CDR3 is TGTGCCAGTAGTATAGCAGGAAATGGTCAGCCCCAGCATTTT.

This clone was found once. The chain couples TRBV5-4 to TRBJ2-1; 7 nucleotides line up with TRBD1. The CDR3 is made up of 18 amino acids. With V trimmed by 0 bases and J by 6 bases, 15 bases remained unmatched. Germline V gene lookup returns CDR1 SGHNT and CDR2 YYREEE (reference sequence). CDR3 nucleotide sequence: TGTGCCAGCAGCTTGGTGACAGGGCTACTCTCCACGGGCAATGAGCAGTTCTTC. Translating gives CASSLVTGLLSTGNEQFF.

The chain uses TRBV4-1 and TRBJ2-5, with TRBD2 matching over 11 bases. Germline CDR1 is MGHRA and CDR2 is YSYEKL. There are 17 residues in the CDR3. V was pared by 0 bases and J by 2 bases, with 5 bases of the junction left unmatched. The CDR3 loop reads CASSQDPLAGDQETQYF. The CDR3 region has the DNA TGCGCCAGCAGCCAAGACCCACTAGCGGGGGATCAAGAGACCCAGTACTTC.